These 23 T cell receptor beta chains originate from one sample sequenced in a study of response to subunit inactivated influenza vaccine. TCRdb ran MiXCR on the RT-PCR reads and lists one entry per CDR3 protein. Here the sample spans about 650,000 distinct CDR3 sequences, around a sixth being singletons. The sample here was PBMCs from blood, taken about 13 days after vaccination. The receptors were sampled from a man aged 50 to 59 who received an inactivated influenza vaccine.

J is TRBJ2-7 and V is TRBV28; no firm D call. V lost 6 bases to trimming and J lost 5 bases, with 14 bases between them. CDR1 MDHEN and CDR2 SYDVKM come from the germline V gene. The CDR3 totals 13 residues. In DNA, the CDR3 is TGTGCCAGCAGCCCTCAAATGGGCCACGAGCAGTACTTC. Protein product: CASSPQMGHEQYF.

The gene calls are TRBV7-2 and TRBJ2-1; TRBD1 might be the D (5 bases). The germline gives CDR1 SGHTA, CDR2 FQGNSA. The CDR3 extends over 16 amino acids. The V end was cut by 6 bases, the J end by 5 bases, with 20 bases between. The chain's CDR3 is CASRTTGSGQHNEQFF. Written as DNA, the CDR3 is TGTGCCAGCAGGACCACCGGCTCAGGGCAACACAATGAGCAGTTCTTC.

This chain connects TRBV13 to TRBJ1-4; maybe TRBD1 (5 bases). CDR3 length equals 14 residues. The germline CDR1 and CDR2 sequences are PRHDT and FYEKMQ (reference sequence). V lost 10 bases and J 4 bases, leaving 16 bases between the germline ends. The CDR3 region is CATREGRSNEKLFF. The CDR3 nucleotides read TGTGCCACCAGAGAGGGGAGGAGTAATGAAAAACTGTTTTTT.

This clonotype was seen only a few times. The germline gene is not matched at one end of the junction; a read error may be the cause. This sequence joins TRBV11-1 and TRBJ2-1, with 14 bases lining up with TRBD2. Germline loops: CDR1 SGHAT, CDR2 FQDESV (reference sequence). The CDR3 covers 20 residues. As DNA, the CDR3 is TGTGCCAGCAGCTTAGCCGGGCGACTAGCGGGAGGGCCTTCCTTCAATGAGCAGTTCTTC. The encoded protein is CASSLAGRLAGGPSFNEQFF.

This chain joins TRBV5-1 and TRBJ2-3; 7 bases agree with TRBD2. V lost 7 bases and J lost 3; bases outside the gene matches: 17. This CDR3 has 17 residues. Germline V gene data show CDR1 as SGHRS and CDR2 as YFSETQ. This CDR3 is CASDAGYASGLTDTQYF. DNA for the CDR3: TGCGCCAGCGATGCCGGCTATGCTAGCGGACTGACAGATACGCAGTATTTT.

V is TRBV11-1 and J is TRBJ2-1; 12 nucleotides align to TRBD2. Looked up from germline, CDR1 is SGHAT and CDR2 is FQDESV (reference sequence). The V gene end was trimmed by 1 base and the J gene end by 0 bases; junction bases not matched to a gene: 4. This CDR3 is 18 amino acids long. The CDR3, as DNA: TGTGCCAGCAGCTTAGGAGGACTAGCGGGAATCTCCTACAATGAGCAGTTCTTC. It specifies CASSLGGLAGISYNEQFF. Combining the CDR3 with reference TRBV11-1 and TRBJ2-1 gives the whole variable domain EAEVAQSPRYKITEKSQAVAFWCDPISGHATLYWYRQILGQGPELLVQFQDESVVDDSQLPKDRFSAERLKGVDSTLKIQPAELGDSAMYLCASSLGGLAGISYNEQFFGPGTRLTVL.

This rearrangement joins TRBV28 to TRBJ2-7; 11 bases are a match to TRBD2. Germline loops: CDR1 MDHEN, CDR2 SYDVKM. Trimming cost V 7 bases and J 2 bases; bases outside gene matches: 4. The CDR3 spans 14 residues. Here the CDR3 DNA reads TGTGCCAGCACCCGACTAGCGGGACCCTACGAGCAGTACTTC. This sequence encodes CASTRLAGPYEQYF.

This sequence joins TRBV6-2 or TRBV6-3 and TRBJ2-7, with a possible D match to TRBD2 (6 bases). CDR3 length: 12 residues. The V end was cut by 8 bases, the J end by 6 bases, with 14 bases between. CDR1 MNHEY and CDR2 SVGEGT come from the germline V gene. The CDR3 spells CASRPGGTEQYF. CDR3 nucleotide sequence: TGTGCCAGCCGACCAGGAGGGACCGAGCAGTACTTC.

The CDR3 nucleotides are TGTGCCAGCAGCTCCAGTCCAGGGGGGCCCTACAATGAGCAGTTCTTC. Protein sequence: CASSSSPGGPYNEQFF. The chain recombines TRBV7-2 with TRBJ2-1; TRBD1 is a possible D gene (7 bases). Trimming took 4 bases from V and 2 from J, leaving 15 bases between them. Germline lookup yields CDR1 SGHTA and CDR2 FQGNSA. There are 16 residues in the CDR3.

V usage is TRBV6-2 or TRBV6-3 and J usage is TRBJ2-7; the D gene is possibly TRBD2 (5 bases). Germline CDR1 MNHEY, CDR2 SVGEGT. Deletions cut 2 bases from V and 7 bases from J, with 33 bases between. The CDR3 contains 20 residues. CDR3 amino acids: CASSYNLNREKGRTEDEQYF. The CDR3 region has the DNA TGTGCCAGCAGTTACAACCTAAATCGTGAAAAAGGACGGACTGAGGATGAGCAGTACTTC.

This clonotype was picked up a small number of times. The CDR3 bases are TGTGCCAGCAGCCAAGGGGACAGGGAGACCCAGTACTTC. It yields the protein CASSQGDRETQYF. The V and J genes are TRBV3-1 and TRBJ2-5; 8 bases agree with TRBD1. The germline V gene encodes CDR1 LGHDT and CDR2 YNNKEL (reference sequence). Germline trimming cut 1 base from V and 5 bases from J; bases unmatched to any gene: 0. CDR3 length equals 13 residues.

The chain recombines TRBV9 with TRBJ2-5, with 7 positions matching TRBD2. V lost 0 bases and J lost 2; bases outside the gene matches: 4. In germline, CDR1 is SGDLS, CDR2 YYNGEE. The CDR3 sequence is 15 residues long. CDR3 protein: CASSVDSGQQETQYF. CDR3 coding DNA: TGTGCCAGCAGCGTAGATAGCGGGCAACAAGAGACCCAGTACTTC.

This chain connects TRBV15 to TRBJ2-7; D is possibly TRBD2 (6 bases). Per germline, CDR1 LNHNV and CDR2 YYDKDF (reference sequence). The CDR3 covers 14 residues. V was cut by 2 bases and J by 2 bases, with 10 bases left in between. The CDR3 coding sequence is TGTGCCACCAGCAGACCGGGACTTACCTACGAGCAGTACTTC. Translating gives CATSRPGLTYEQYF.

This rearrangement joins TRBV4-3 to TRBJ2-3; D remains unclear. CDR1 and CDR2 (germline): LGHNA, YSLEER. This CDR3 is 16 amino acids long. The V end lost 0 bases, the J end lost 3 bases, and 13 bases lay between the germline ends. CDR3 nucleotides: TGCGCCAGCAGCCAAGATCTTGGCCGGATGACAGATACGCAGTATTTT. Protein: CASSQDLGRMTDTQYF.

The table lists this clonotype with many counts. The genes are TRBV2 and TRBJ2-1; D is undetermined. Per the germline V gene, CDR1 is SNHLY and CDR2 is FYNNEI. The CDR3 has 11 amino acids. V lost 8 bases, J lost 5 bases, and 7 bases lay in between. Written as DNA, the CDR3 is TGTGCCAGCTCTTGGGACAATGAGCAGTTCTTC. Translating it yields CASSWDNEQFF.

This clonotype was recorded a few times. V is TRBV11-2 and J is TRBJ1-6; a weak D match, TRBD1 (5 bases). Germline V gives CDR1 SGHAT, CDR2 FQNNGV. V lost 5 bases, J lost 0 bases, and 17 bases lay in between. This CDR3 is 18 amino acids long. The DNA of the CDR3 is TGTGCCAGCAGCCCGAGACCGGGACGGCTCTCCTATAATTCACCCCTCCACTTT. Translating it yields CASSPRPGRLSYNSPLHF.

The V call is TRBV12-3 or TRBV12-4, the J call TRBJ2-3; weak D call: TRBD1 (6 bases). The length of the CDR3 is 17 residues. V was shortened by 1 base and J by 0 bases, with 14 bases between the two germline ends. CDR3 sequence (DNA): TGTGCCAGCAGTTTAGGCAGGGGATCTCCTAGCACAGATACGCAGTATTTT. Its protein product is CASSLGRGSPSTDTQYF.

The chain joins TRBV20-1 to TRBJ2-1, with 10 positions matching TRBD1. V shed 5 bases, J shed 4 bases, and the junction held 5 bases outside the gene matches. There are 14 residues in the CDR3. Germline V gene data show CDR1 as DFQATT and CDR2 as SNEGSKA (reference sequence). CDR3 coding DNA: TGCAGTGCTCACCGGGACAGGGGATACAATGAGCAGTTCTTC. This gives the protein CSAHRDRGYNEQFF.

The CDR3 sequence is CASSLVQLNQPQHF. The CDR3 DNA sequence: TGTGCCAGCAGCTTAGTGCAGCTCAATCAGCCCCAGCATTTT. The gene calls are TRBV7-2 and TRBJ1-5; D gene uncertain. There are 14 residues in the CDR3. Germline V gene sequence: CDR1 SGHTA, CDR2 FQGNSA. V was trimmed by 1 base and J by 3 bases, leaving 7 bases between them.

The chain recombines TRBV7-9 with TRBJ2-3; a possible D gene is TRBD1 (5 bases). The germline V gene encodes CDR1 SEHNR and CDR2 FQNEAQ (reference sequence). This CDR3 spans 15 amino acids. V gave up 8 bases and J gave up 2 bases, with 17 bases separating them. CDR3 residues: CASQRWVGDTDTQYF. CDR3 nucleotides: TGTGCCAGCCAGCGATGGGTAGGGGACACAGATACGCAGTATTTT.

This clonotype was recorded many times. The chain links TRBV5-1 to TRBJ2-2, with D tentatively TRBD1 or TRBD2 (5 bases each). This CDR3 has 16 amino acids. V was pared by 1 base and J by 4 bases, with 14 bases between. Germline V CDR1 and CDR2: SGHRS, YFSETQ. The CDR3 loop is CASSLSVTGGTGELFF. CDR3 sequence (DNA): TGCGCCAGCAGCTTGAGCGTTACAGGAGGCACCGGGGAGCTGTTTTTT.

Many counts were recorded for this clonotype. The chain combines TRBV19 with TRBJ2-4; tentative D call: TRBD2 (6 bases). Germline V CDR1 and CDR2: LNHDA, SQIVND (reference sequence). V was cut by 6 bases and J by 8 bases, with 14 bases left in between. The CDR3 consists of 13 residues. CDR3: CASSPRGYDIQYF. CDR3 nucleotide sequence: TGTGCCAGTAGCCCTCGGGGGTATGACATTCAGTACTTC.

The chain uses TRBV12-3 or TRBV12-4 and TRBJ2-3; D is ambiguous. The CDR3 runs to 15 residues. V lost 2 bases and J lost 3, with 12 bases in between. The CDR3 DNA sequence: TGTGCCAGCAGTTTATCTGGAAGTCGGACAGATACGCAGTATTTT. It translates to CASSLSGSRTDTQYF.